Listed below are T cell receptor beta chains from one sample, sequenced in a study of Ad26.COV2.S vaccination and SARS-CoV-2 variants. The assay was immunoSEQ multiplex PCR, and TCRdb's table has in-frame clones only and misses some. The sample consists of 350,000 to 400,000 clones, 75% to 90% of them appearing once. The material was peripheral blood, obtained in a trial of Ad26.COV2.S vaccine versus placebo. All receptors come from a person aged 18-60 years who received the Ad26.COV2.S COVID-19 vaccine or a placebo. Both conserved end residues are part of each CDR3. The order of the fields is J gene, D gene, V gene, clone size, CDR3 DNA, CDR3 protein. D genes are given only for firm matches. Some rows mark clone size as missing; the rest say once, few, many or name a class of expanded clone.

TRBJ2-1 NA TRBV6-5 NA TGTGCCAGCAGTTACTCAGTAGAAGCGAATGAGCAGTTCTTC CASSYSVEANEQFF
TRBJ1-2 TRBD1 TRBV13 NA TGTGCCAGCAGCCACGGGACAGGTTGGCGTTATGGCTACACCTTC CASSHGTGWRYGYTF
TRBJ2-6 NA TRBV2 NA TGTGCCAGCAGCACGGGAGTATCCGGGGCCAACGTCCTGACTTTC CASSTGVSGANVLTF
TRBJ2-3 NA TRBV11-3 NA TGTGCCAGCACCAAGACACCGATCCTCACAGATACGCAGTATTTT CASTKTPILTDTQYF
TRBJ2-5 NA TRBV7-3 NA TGTGCCAGCAGCTCCGGAGGGCGAGAGACCCAGTACTTC CASSSGGRETQYF
TRBJ2-3 NA TRBV6-2/TRBV6-3 NA TGTGCCAGCAGTTCGACTGGGAGCACAGATACGCAGTATTTT CASSSTGSTDTQYF
TRBJ2-7 TRBD2 TRBV9 NA TGTGCCAGCAGCCCCCCCCCTAGCGGGACCGGGTCCCACGAGCAGTACTTC CASSPPPSGTGSHEQYF
TRBJ2-5 NA TRBV27 NA TGTGCCAGCAGCCCCCAGGGGGGAGGTCAAGAGACCCAGTACTTC CASSPQGGGQETQYF
TRBJ1-3 NA TRBV5-4 NA TGTGCCAGCAGCTTTTGGAATAGTTGGATTGGGGGCTCTGGAAACACCATATATTTT CASSFWNSWIGGSGNTIYF
TRBJ1-5 TRBD1 TRBV2 NA TGTGCCAGCAGTCAGGGGGCGCGGGGCAATCAGCCCCAGCATTTT CASSQGARGNQPQHF
TRBJ1-1 TRBD1 TRBV19 many TGTGCCAGTAGGGGACAGGGGGCGACGAACACTGAAGCTTTCTTT CASRGQGATNTEAFF
TRBJ2-1 NA TRBV3-1/TRBV3-2 NA TGTGCCAGCAGCCAAAGACGGTCGGACAATGAGCAGTTCTTC CASSQRRSDNEQFF
TRBJ2-7 NA TRBV11-2 few TGTGCCAGCAGCTTAGAACTTTCCTACGAGCAGTACTTC CASSLELSYEQYF
TRBJ2-7 NA TRBV5-1 NA TGCGCCAGCAGCTTGGAACCGTCTGTCCCCTCCTACGAGCAGTACTTC CASSLEPSVPSYEQYF
TRBJ1-1 TRBD1 TRBV9 NA TGTGCCAGCAGCGCCCTCGGACAGGGCACTGAAGCTTTCTTT CASSALGQGTEAFF
TRBJ2-1 TRBD2 TRBV9 NA TGTGCCAGCAGCGTATCTAGCGGAGACTACAATGAGCAGTTCTTC CASSVSSGDYNEQFF
TRBJ2-1 NA TRBV6-6 NA TGTGCCAGCAGTCCTTGGACCATTGAAAATGAGCAGTTCTTC CASSPWTIENEQFF
TRBJ2-1 TRBD1 TRBV2 NA TGTGCCAGCAGAAGGGACAGGGGCTCCTACAATGAGCAGTTCTTC CASRRDRGSYNEQFF
TRBJ2-7 TRBD1 TRBV6-2/TRBV6-3 NA TGTGCCAGCAGCCGGGACAGGGGGAGGCTCTACGAGCAGTACTTC CASSRDRGRLYEQYF
TRBJ1-4 NA TRBV7-9 NA TGTGCCAGCAGCTTAGTCTTGACAGAATCGAGTGAAAAACTGTTTTTT CASSLVLTESSEKLFF
TRBJ2-1 NA TRBV7-9 NA TGTGCCAGCAGCTTAGCTTCAGGGAGTAACAATGAGCAGTTCTTC CASSLASGSNNEQFF
TRBJ1-4 NA TRBV27 NA TGTGCCAGCACTTGGAGAGCAACTAATGAAAAACTGTTTTTT CASTWRATNEKLFF
TRBJ1-4 NA TRBV29-1 once TGCAGCGTAGAAGTTCCCGGGTCGGAAAAACTGTTTTTT CSVEVPGSEKLFF
TRBJ2-3 TRBD2 TRBV3-1/TRBV3-2 NA TGTGCCAGCAGCCAATCGGGACTAGCGGGAGAGGGACATACGCAGTATTTT CASSQSGLAGEGHTQYF
TRBJ2-1 TRBD1 TRBV24-1 once TGTGCCACCAGTGATTGGGGACAGGGGGTAGGGGATGAGCAGTTCTTC CATSDWGQGVGDEQFF
TRBJ2-3 TRBD2 TRBV10-3 once TGTGCCATCACTAGCGGGAGCACAGATACGCAGTATTTT CAITSGSTDTQYF
TRBJ2-2 NA TRBV10-3 NA TGTGCCATCAGTCCGGACAACACCGGGGAGCTGTTTTTT CAISPDNTGELFF
TRBJ2-1 TRBD1 TRBV2 NA TGTGCCAGCGATAGGACAGGGAATGGTGAGCAGTTCTTC CASDRTGNGEQFF
TRBJ1-2 NA TRBV21-1 once TGTGCCAGCAGCAAAACCTCCTCGCTATCGGGAAACTATGGCTACACCTTC CASSKTSSLSGNYGYTF
TRBJ1-6 NA TRBV6-5 NA TGTGCCAGCAGACCTCGGACGGAAAATAATTCACCCCTCCACTTT CASRPRTENNSPLHF
TRBJ2-1 NA TRBV5-4 NA TGTGCCAGCAGCTTGTGGGGAGGGGGCAACAATGAGCAGTTCTTC CASSLWGGGNNEQFF
TRBJ1-4 NA TRBV5-5 NA TGTGCCAGCAGCCCCAATCAGGGTACTAATGAAAAACTGTTTTTT CASSPNQGTNEKLFF
TRBJ2-7 NA TRBV12-3/TRBV12-4 NA TGTGCCAGCGCCCTTAGCTCCTACGAGCAGTACTTC CASALSSYEQYF
TRBJ1-5 NA TRBV28 NA TGTGCCAGCAGTTTACCGGGACAGCCCCAGCATTTT CASSLPGQPQHF
TRBJ2-3 NA TRBV21-1 NA TGTGCCAGCAGCAGCCGGGACTCGGGCGGAACAGATACGCAGTATTTT CASSSRDSGGTDTQYF
TRBJ2-5 NA TRBV27 NA TGTGCCAGCAGTTTGGGGGAGACCCAGTACTTC CASSLGETQYF
TRBJ1-3 NA TRBV27 once TGTGCCAGCAGTTTTCAGAGCTCTGGAAACACCATATATTTT CASSFQSSGNTIYF
TRBJ2-1 TRBD1 TRBV20-1 few TGCAGTGCTAGTTCGACAGGGTGGAGTGATGAGCAGTTCTTC CSASSTGWSDEQFF
TRBJ2-2 NA TRBV5-1 NA TGCGCCAGCAGCTTAGAAGCTGGGAACACCGGGGAGCTGTTTTTT CASSLEAGNTGELFF
TRBJ1-5 NA TRBV12-5 NA TGTGCTAGTGGTTTGGGTCAGCCCCAGCATTTT CASGLGQPQHF
TRBJ2-3 NA TRBV19 NA TGTGCCAGTAGTATATCAGATACGCAGTATTTT CASSISDTQYF
TRBJ1-3 NA TRBV5-4 NA TGTGCCAGCAGCTTGGGGAGGGAGACTGGAAACACCATATATTTT CASSLGRETGNTIYF
TRBJ2-1 TRBD2 TRBV28 NA TGTGCCAGCAGTTCATGGACTAGCGGGACCTACAATGAGCAGTTCTTC CASSSWTSGTYNEQFF
TRBJ1-1 NA TRBV28 NA TGTGCCAGCAGTCCCCGTCGGGGGCTGAACACTGAAGCTTTCTTT CASSPRRGLNTEAFF
TRBJ2-5 NA TRBV19 NA TGTGCCAGTAGTATTTTCGCGGGCCAAGAGACCCAGTACTTC CASSIFAGQETQYF
TRBJ2-7 NA TRBV4-2 NA TGTGCCAGCAGCCAGGGGAGCCTCTCCTACGAGCAGTACTTC CASSQGSLSYEQYF